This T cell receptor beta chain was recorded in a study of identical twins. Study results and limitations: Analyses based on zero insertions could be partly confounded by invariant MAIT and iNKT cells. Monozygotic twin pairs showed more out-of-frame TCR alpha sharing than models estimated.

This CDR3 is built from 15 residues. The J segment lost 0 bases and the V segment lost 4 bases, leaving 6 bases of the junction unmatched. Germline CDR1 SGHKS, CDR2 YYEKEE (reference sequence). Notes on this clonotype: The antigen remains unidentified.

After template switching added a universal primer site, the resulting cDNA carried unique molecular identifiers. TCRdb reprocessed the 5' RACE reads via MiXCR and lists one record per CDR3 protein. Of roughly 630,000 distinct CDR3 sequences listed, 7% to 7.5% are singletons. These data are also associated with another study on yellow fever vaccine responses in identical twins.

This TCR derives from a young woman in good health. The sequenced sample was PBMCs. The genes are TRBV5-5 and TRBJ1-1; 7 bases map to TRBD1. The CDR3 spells CASSMPRGVNTEAFF. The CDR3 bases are TGTGCCAGCAGCATGCCCAGGGGGGTGAACACTGAAGCTTTCTTT.